This T cell receptor (beta chain) was found in a study of OX40 agonist ivuxolimab in advanced cancers. Study-level information: Every 2 weeks, patients received ivuxolimab intravenously, dosed at 0.01 to 10 mg/kg.

This clone was found once. Its target is not known. The assay was immunoSEQ multiplex PCR, and TCRdb's table has in-frame clones only and misses some. The sample shows approximately 57,000 clones, approximately 85% of them seen only once. Germline assignment: CDR1 MGHRA and CDR2 YSYEKL. Trimming removed 1 base from V and 1 base from J, with 10 bases in between. The CDR3 runs to 15 residues. General study results and limits: Undetermined was the antigen specificity of the expanded peripheral T cells.

The origin of this receptor is an adult with an advanced solid tumor such as melanoma, head and neck, liver or kidney cancer. Sequenced here: CD4+ or CD8+ T cells sorted from blood, sampled in a trial of the OX40 agonist ivuxolimab. The genes are TRBV4-1 and TRBJ1-1; tentative D call: TRBD1 (5 bases). As DNA, the CDR3 is TGCGCCAGCAGCCAAGGACGGGGCGGGAACACTGAAGCTTTCTTT. It is translated as CASSQGRGGNTEAFF.